This T cell receptor beta chain was obtained from a study of beta chain features in type 1 diabetes (dated by TCRdb to 2017 to 2018). Turning to the overall study: Mean age, gender distribution, total cell number and subset yield were not different between patients and healthy donors. A total of 90 million to 130 million sorted cells were examined across all samples, and a strong correlation was observed between cell number per subset and RNA yield. The study compared the TCRB repertoires of sorted circulating CD4+ T cell subsets in recently diagnosed type 1 diabetes patients with those in matched healthy donors. Regulatory and stem cell-like memory subsets were obtained from only 8 patients and roughly 8 healthy donors, while naive and central memory subsets were obtained from all 28 donors. Paper-wide results and their limitations: The naive, central memory and regulatory TCRB repertoires appeared to resemble one another more closely among patients than among healthy donors. A moderate but significant shortening of TCRB CDR3 length was observed in type 1 diabetes patients in all four CD4+ subsets. Patients with type 1 diabetes made fewer insertions and deleted more nucleotides at VDJ recombination sites, implying thymic rearrangement abnormalities. Shorter templates might be favored by PCR, yet because patient and control samples were amplified and corrected together, any such skew would affect both groups equally. Because the HLA sub-analyses included only small numbers of individuals, any influence of HLA type on TCRB rearrangement was left unresolved. Because cDNA was sequenced instead of genomic DNA, activated cells with high expression could be over-represented, although the groups did not differ in activation or CD3 levels.

Details on this clone: The antigen this receptor binds is unknown. Base qualities are not recorded, but no much larger clone differs from it by a single base.

From each donor, a single peripheral blood sample of approximately 110 mL on average was drawn into heparinised tubes. A BD FACSAria II was used to sort naive, central memory, regulatory and stem cell-like memory CD4+ T cells with a panel that included CD45RO, CCR7, CD25, CD127, CD95 and CD27. A purity above 95% was achieved for all sorted populations. Right away, PBMCs were isolated by Lymphoprep density gradient centrifugation and were stained directly, with no culture step. So that batch effects would be minimized, each experiment stained and sorted samples in pairs, pairing one healthy donor with one patient. The CDR3 covers 14 residues, taking in both the cysteine and the phenylalanine. The entry retains the CDR3 DNA only, 42 bases that are in frame from base 1. Sequences MNHNS (CDR1) and SASEGT (CDR2) are obtained from the germline V gene. The junction carries 13 bases between V and J, which are trimmed by 6 bases and 1 base respectively.

The entire amount of isolated RNA was reverse transcribed using the High Capacity cDNA Reverse Transcription Kit, so the sequenced TCRB transcripts were expressed ones. Deep immunoSEQ sequencing was performed on naive, central memory and regulatory T cell samples, with an average of roughly 3.6 million total reads per sample. Sorted cells were lysed in RLT buffer, and RNA was extracted using DNase-treated RNeasy Micro or Mini kits according to cell number. Each cell subset was processed on its own to prevent cross-contamination, while patient and healthy donor samples were processed together. The immunoSEQ multiplex PCR was used to amplify TCRB sequences from cDNA, generating 87-bp fragments that spanned the CDR3 region. Sequencing of the amplicons was performed on the Illumina HiSeq platform. The original pipeline was this. PCR bias was corrected computationally using synthetic template baselines, and reads within Hamming distance 2 were collapsed, with unmergeable singletons discarded. Reads were aligned to IMGT to assign V, D and J genes, CDR3 length, and insertions or deletions at six rearrangement sites. Within each subset, clonotype counts were normalized to the number of sorted cells before true diversity and Gini coefficients were calculated with the tcR R package. The overlap coefficient, calculated on TCRB nucleotide sequences, was used to measure repertoire sharing. Out-of-frame TCRB sequences from naive cells were analyzed to stand in for the pre-selection repertoire. The immuneACCESS repertoire file appears here via TCRdb, limited to in-frame rearrangements. These files lack a portion of the clones; in checked studies, under half of the deficit traces to unresolved V genes, and the cause of the others is not known. V and J calls and clone size follow that table, whereas D and trimming were derived from the DNA. This sample holds 300,000 to 350,000 clones; roughly a fifth were observed only once. The ten top clones hold 0.044% of the sample.

The TCR sequence derives from a young woman in good health. The rearrangement joined TRBV6-1 to TRBJ2-7, with TRBD2 perhaps the D gene, on 6 matching bases. The sample consisted of naive CD4+ T cells from blood. The cell subset or site label corresponds to: true naive CD4+ T cells. The CDR3 sequence is CASRSSGASYEQYF. The DNA sequence follows: TGTGCCAGCAGGTCTTCGGGAGCATCCTACGAGCAGTACTTC.